In its sample, the clone carrying this T cell receptor beta chain was seen once. Samples came from axillary lymph nodes draining the breast cancer. TCRdb redid the calling of the multiplex PCR reads with MiXCR, one entry per CDR3 protein. The data show about 230,000 distinct CDR3 sequences, approximately 29% seen once. The sample comes from a study of breast tumors, draining lymph nodes, adjacent tissues. Trimming stripped 5 bases from V and 10 bases from J, with 18 bases between. This CDR3 region has 15 residues. The germline V gene has CDR1 SGHTA and CDR2 FQGNSA. Source material: axillary lymph node tissue. The J gene is TRBJ1-6, the V gene TRBV7-2; D remains ambiguous. This receptor was identified in a female donor with breast cancer. Some clones in this sample may be carry-over from other donors' samples. CDR3 protein: CASSALAEGRSPLHF. As DNA, the CDR3 is TGTGCCAGCAGCGCCCTAGCGGAAGGTCGGTCACCCCTCCACTTT.